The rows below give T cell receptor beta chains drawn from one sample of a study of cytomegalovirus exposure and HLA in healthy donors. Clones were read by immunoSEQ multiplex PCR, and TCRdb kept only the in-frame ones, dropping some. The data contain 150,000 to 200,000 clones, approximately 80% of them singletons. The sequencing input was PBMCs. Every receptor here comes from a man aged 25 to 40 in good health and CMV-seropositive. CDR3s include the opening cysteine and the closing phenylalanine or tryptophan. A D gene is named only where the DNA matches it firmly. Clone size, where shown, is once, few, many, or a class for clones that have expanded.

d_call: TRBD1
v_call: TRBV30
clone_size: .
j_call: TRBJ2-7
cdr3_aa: CAWGNTGTGNNEQYF
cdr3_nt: TGTGCCTGGGGTAATACCGGGACAGGTAATAACGAGCAGTACTTC

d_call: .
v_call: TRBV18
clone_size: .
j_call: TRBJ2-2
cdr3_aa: CASSAGTGYTGELFF
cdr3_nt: TGTGCCAGCTCCGCCGGGACTGGTTACACCGGGGAGCTGTTTTTT

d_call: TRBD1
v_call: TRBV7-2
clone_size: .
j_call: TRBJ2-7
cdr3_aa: CASSSGQATEQYF
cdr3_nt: TGTGCCAGCAGCAGCGGACAGGCGACCGAGCAGTACTTC

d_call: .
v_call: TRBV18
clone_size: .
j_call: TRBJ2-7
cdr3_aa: CASSPSGNYEQYF
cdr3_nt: TGTGCCAGCTCACCGTCGGGAAACTACGAGCAGTACTTC

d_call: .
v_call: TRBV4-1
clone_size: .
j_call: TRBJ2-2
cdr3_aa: CASRFRVNTGELFF
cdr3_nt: TGCGCCAGCAGGTTCAGGGTGAACACCGGGGAGCTGTTTTTT

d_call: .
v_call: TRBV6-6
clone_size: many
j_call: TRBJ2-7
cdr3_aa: CASSYEQGEQYF
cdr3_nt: TGTGCCAGCAGTTACGAACAGGGCGAGCAGTACTTC

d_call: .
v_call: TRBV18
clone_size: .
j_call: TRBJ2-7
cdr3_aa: CASSPVGTSYEQYF
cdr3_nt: TGTGCCAGCTCACCCGTCGGGACTTCCTACGAGCAGTACTTC

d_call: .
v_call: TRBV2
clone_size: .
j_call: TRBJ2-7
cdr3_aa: CASRTSPSYEQYF
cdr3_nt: TGTGCCAGCAGAACTAGCCCCTCCTACGAGCAGTACTTC

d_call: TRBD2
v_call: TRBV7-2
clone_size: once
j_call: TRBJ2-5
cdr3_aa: CASSLGPASGVQETQYF
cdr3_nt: TGTGCCAGCAGCTTAGGTCCGGCTAGCGGGGTCCAAGAGACCCAGTACTTC

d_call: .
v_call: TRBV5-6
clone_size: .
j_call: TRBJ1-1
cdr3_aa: CASSVGPGTNTEAFF
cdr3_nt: TGTGCCAGCAGCGTGGGGCCCGGGACAAACACTGAAGCTTTCTTT

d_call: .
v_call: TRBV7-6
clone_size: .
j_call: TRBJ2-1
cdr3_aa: CASSSSSRLNNEQFF
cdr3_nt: TGTGCCAGCAGCTCCTCTAGCAGGTTGAACAATGAGCAGTTCTTC

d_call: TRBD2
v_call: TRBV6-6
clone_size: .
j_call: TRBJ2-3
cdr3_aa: CASSLRGGETDTQYF
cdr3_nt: TGTGCCAGCAGTCTCCGGGGGGGCGAGACAGATACGCAGTATTTT

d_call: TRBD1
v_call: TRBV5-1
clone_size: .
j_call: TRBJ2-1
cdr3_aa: CASSLLGTGGNEQFF
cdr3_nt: TGCGCCAGCAGCTTGCTGGGGACAGGGGGCAATGAGCAGTTCTTC

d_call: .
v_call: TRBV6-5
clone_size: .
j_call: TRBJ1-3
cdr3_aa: CASSYSGGLPGNTIYF
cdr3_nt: TGTGCCAGCAGTTACTCAGGTGGACTACCTGGAAACACCATATATTTT

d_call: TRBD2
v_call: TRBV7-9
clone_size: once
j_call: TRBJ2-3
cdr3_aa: CASSLPFRLAGAQGTQYF
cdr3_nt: TGTGCCAGCAGCTTACCTTTTCGACTAGCGGGGGCCCAAGGTACGCAGTATTTT

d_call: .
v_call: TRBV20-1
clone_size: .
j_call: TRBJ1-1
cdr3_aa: CSAPGTPEAFF
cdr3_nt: TGCAGTGCACCAGGGACACCAGAAGCTTTCTTT

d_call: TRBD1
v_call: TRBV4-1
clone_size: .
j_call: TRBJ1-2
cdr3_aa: CASSQEDRANYGYTF
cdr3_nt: TGCGCCAGCAGCCAAGAGGACAGGGCCAACTATGGCTACACCTTC

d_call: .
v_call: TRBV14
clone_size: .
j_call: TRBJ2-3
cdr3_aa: CASSLRTGLRTDTQYF
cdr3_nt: TGTGCCAGCAGCCTCCGGACGGGACTCCGCACAGATACGCAGTATTTT

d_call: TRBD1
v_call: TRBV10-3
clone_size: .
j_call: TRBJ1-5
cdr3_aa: CAISGGQGAGQPQHF
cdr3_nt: TGTGCCATCAGCGGCGGACAGGGGGCGGGACAGCCCCAGCATTTT

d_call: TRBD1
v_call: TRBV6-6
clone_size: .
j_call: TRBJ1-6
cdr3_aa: CASSGDSYDSPLHF
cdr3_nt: TGTGCCAGCAGTGGGGACAGTTATGATTCACCCCTCCACTTT

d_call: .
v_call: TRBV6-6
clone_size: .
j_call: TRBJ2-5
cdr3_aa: CASSPLHGGETQYF
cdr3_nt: TGTGCCAGCAGTCCCCTACATGGCGGAGAGACCCAGTACTTC

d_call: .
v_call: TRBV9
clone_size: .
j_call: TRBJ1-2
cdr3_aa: CASSVELQGSRGYTF
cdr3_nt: TGTGCCAGCAGCGTAGAACTCCAGGGGAGTAGAGGCTACACCTTC

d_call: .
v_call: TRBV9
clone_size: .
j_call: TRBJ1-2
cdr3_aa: CASSVGRLNYGYTF
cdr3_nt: TGTGCCAGCAGCGTAGGGCGGTTGAACTATGGCTACACCTTC

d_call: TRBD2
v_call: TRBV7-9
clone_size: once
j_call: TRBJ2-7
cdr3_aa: CASSLGAAGKGEQYF
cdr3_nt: TGTGCCAGCAGCTTAGGAGCAGCGGGGAAGGGGGAGCAGTACTTC

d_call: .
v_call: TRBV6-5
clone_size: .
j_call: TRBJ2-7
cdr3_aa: CASSYSAGHYEQYF
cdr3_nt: TGTGCCAGCAGTTACTCGGCGGGGCACTACGAGCAGTACTTC

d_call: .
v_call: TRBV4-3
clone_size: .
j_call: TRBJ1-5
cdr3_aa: CASSQRTGNQPQHF
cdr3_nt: TGCGCCAGCAGCCAAAGGACAGGCAATCAGCCCCAGCATTTT

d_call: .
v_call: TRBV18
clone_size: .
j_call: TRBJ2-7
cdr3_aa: CASSPPPPGVEREQYF
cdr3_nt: TGTGCCAGCTCACCACCGCCTCCCGGGGTTGAACGCGAGCAGTACTTC

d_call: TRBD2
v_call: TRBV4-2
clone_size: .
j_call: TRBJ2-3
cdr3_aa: CASSQEWGGRSGERGDTQYF
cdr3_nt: TGTGCCAGCAGCCAAGAGTGGGGCGGGCGGAGCGGGGAGCGCGGGGATACGCAGTATTTT

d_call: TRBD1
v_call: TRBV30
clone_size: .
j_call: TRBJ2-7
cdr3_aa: CAWSRTGVVSYEQYF
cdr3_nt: TGTGCCTGGAGCCGTACAGGGGTCGTCTCCTACGAGCAGTACTTC

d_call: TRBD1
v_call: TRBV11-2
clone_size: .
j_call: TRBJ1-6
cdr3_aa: CASMLRRGLENSPLHF
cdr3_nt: TGTGCCAGCATGCTAAGAAGGGGGCTGGAGAATTCACCCCTCCACTTT

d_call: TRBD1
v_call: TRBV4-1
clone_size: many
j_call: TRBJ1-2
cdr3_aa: CASSQVVGQRGGYGYTF
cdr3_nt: TGCGCCAGCAGCCAAGTTGTGGGACAGCGAGGGGGCTATGGCTACACCTTC

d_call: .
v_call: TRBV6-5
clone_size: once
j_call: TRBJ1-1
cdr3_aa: CASANRGDTEAFF
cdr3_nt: TGTGCCAGCGCGAACCGGGGGGACACTGAAGCTTTCTTT

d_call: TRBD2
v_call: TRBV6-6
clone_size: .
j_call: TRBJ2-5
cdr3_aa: CASKGVGGGAQETQYF
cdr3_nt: TGTGCCAGCAAAGGAGTTGGCGGGGGAGCCCAAGAGACCCAGTACTTC

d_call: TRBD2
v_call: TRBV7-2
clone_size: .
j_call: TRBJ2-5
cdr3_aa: CASSLTLAGVSETQYF
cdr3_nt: TGTGCCAGCAGCTTAACGCTAGCGGGGGTGTCGGAGACCCAGTACTTC

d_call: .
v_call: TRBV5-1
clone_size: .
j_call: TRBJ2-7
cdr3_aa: CASSLAPGKDEQYF
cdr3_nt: TGCGCCAGCAGCTTGGCCCCGGGGAAGGACGAGCAGTACTTC

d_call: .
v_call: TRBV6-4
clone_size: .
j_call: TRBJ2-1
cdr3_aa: CASSDQTGYNEQFF
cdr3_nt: TGTGCCAGCAGTGACCAAACTGGCTACAATGAGCAGTTCTTC

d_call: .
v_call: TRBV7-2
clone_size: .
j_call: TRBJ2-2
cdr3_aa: CASSLEMTYTGELFF
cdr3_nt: TGTGCCAGCAGCTTAGAGATGACATACACCGGGGAGCTGTTTTTT

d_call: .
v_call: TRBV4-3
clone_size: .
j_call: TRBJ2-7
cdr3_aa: CASSQAGTRYEQYF
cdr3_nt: TGCGCCAGCAGCCAAGCCGGGACTCGCTACGAGCAGTACTTC

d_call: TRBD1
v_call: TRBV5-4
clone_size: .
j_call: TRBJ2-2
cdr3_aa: CASSTGQGYTGELFF
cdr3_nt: TGTGCCAGCAGCACGGGACAGGGCTACACCGGGGAGCTGTTTTTT

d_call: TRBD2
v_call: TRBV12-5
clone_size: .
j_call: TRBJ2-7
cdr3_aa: CASALGGYEQYF
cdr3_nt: TGTGCTAGTGCCCTGGGGGGGTACGAGCAGTACTTC

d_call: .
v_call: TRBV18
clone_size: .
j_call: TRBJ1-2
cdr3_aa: CASSLSNDRKYGYTF
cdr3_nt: TGTGCCAGCTCACTTTCGAACGACAGGAAGTATGGCTACACCTTC

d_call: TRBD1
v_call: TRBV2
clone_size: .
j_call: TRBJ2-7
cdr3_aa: CASRTGTATYEQYF
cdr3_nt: TGTGCCAGCAGAACCGGGACAGCCACCTACGAGCAGTACTTC